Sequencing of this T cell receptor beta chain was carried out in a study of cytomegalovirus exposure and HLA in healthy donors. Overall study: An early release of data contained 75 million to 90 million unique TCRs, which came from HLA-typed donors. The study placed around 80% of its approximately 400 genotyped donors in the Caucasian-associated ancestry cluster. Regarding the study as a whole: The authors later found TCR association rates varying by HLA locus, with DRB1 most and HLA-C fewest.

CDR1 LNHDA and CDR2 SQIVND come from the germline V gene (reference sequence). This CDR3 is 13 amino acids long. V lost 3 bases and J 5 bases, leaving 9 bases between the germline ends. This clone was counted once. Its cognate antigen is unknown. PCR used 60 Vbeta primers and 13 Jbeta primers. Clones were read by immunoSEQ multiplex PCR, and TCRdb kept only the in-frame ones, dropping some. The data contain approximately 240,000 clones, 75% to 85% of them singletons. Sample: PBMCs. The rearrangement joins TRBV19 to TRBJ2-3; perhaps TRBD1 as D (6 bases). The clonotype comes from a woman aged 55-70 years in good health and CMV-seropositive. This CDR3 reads CASSMVRGDTQYF. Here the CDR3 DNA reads TGTGCCAGTAGTATGGTCAGGGGAGATACGCAGTATTTT.